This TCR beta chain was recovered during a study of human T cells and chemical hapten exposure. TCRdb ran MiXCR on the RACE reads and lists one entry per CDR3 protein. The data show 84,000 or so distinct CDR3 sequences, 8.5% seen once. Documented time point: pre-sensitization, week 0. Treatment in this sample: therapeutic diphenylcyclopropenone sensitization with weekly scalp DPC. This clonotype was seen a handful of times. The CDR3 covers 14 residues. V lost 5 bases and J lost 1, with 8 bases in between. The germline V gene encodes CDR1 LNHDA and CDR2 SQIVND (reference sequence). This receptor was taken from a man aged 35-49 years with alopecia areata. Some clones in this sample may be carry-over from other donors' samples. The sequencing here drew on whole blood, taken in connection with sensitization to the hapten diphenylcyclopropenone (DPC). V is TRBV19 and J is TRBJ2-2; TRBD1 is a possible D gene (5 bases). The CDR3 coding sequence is TGTGCCAGTAGTGTTACAGGGAACACCGGGGAGCTGTTTTTT. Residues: CASSVTGNTGELFF.